This T cell receptor (beta chain) was obtained from a study of cytomegalovirus exposure and HLA in healthy donors. General study points: An observed cluster of highly shared sequence variants was recorded as a likely sequencing artifact. Roughly uniform depth of sequencing across donors was assumed in presence/absence analyses.

The PCR made use of 60 Vbeta and 13 Jbeta primers. TCRdb keeps only in-frame clones here, not all; method: immunoSEQ multiplex PCR. The sample lists some 110,000 clones, roughly four fifths occurring once. Remarks on this clone: Antigen unknown.

V dropped 4 bases and J dropped 4; count of bases not matched to a gene: 7. Germline V CDR1 and CDR2: SGHNT, YYREEE (reference sequence). The CDR3 has 15 residues. Sequencing was performed on PBMCs. The receptor was isolated from a woman aged 45-60 years in good health and CMV-seropositive. The chain links TRBV5-4 to TRBJ2-5; TRBD2 matches at 10 bases. The CDR3 DNA sequence: TGTGCCAGCAGCCCAAGCGGGGGGGCAGGAGAGACCCAGTACTTC. Protein product: CASSPSGGAGETQYF.